The 8 T cell receptor beta chains presented below share a single source sample, sequenced in a study of post-analysis software for immune sequencing data. Overall study results and limits: Roughly 5 TRBV segments, TRBV5-6, TRBV5-1 and TRBV20-1 among them, were found more frequent in patients than controls.

Their specific antigens are unknown. Each TCR beta cDNA library carried unique molecular identifiers. MiXCR was run by TCRdb on the PCR reads, yielding one entry per CDR3 protein. The sample records around 400,000 distinct CDR3 sequences, less than 40% being singletons. The sample taken for sequencing was blood. All receptors derive from a girl aged 10-17 years with multiple sclerosis.

A few counts support this clonotype. This sequence joins TRBV20-1 and TRBJ1-5, with TRBD1 matching 10 bases. Germline V CDR1 and CDR2: DFQATT, SNEGSKA (reference sequence). This CDR3 comprises 15 residues. J was trimmed by 6 bases and V by 4 bases; bases with no gene match: 9. The CDR3 DNA reads as TGCAGTGCTACCTGGACAGGGGGGGTCAGTCAGCCCCAGCATTTT. This encodes CSATWTGGVSQPQHF.

In its sample, this clonotype was seen a few times. The chain has TRBV20-1 and TRBJ2-5; D gene ambiguous. The CDR3 covers 14 residues. Trimming took off 6 bases at V and 0 bases at J, with 14 bases between the two ends. Germline CDR1 and CDR2: DFQATT and SNEGSKA (reference sequence). CDR3 sequence: CSAGSVANQETQYF. The CDR3 nucleotides read TGCAGTGCGGGTTCCGTGGCAAACCAAGAGACCCAGTACTTC.

This clonotype turned up a few times. This chain joins TRBV29-1 and TRBJ1-1; D is undetermined. Germline CDR1 reads SQVTM; CDR2 reads ANQGSEA. The length of the CDR3 is 13 residues. V was pared by 0 bases and J by 11 bases, with 16 bases between. CDR3 in DNA: TGCAGCGTTGAAGATCGGAATCACAACTCGGCTTTCTTT. Translated: CSVEDRNHNSAFF.

This clonotype was seen more than once but under ten times. V and J are TRBV6-1 and TRBJ2-7; D perhaps matches TRBD1 (5 bases). The CDR3 covers 15 residues. Germline lookup yields CDR1 MNHNS and CDR2 SASEGT. V was shortened by 1 base and J by 0 bases, with 10 bases between the two germline ends. The CDR3 here is CASSEGDSPSYEQYF. The DNA for the CDR3 is TGTGCCAGCAGTGAAGGTGACAGTCCCTCCTACGAGCAGTACTTC.

This clonotype appeared a few times. The chain carries TRBV10-3 and TRBJ2-3, with 13 bases fitting TRBD2. Trimming at V came to 6 bases and at J to 4 bases, leaving 16 bases not matched to a gene. Per germline, CDR1 ENHRY and CDR2 SYGVKD. CDR3 length equals 19 residues. CDR3 DNA: TGTGCCATCAGCACTCGGACTAGCGGGGGAGAGGCACCCGCAGATACGCAGTATTTT. This encodes CAISTRTSGGEAPADTQYF.

The chain is built from TRBV4-3 and TRBJ2-3; 13 nucleotides align to TRBD2. The CDR3 extends over 17 amino acids. After removal of 6 bases from V and 3 bases from J, the junction contained 9 bases not matched to a gene. Germline CDR1 and CDR2: LGHNA and YSLEER. The DNA for the CDR3 is TGCGCCAGCAGTGGACTAGCGGGAGAGGGGGAAACAGATACGCAGTATTTT. Protein sequence: CASSGLAGEGETDTQYF.

V usage is TRBV20-1 and J usage is TRBJ2-1; D is unresolved. V was cut by 1 base and J by 1 base, with 11 bases left in between. Germline V CDR1 and CDR2: DFQATT, SNEGSKA (reference sequence). The CDR3 is 15 amino acids. The CDR3, as DNA: TGCAGTGCTAGAGTCGACGATACATCCTACAATGAGCAGTTCTTC. Protein: CSARVDDTSYNEQFF.

This sequence joins TRBV12-3 or TRBV12-4 and TRBJ1-2; D ambiguous. The V end was cut by 2 bases, the J end by 4 bases, with 14 bases between. The CDR3 is made up of 15 amino acids. CDR3 protein: CASSLLTASGYGYTF. CDR3 DNA sequence: TGTGCCAGCAGTTTATTGACGGCCTCCGGCTATGGCTACACCTTC.